This T cell receptor beta chain comes out of a study of immune cell composition in non-small cell lung cancer. V dropped 0 bases and J dropped 4 bases, with 4 bases sitting between them. Germline lookup yields CDR1 SGHDT and CDR2 YYEEEE. CDR3 length: 12 amino acids. General observations from the study: Lung squamous cell carcinoma tumours had significantly higher top 10 clone scores and productive clonality than lung adenocarcinoma. Shared sequences between tumour-reactive and dominant in vivo clones were not proven.

Using immunoSEQ multiplex PCR, the repertoire was profiled, and TCRdb retains in-frame clones only, with some absent. Among several thousand clones listed, roughly 80% were seen once. Of note for this clone: Its antigen is undetermined.

Sequencing was done on a sample of lung tumor tissue. V is TRBV5-6 and J is TRBJ1-2; D gene uncertain. The sequence came from a human donor with non-small cell lung cancer. The CDR3 bases are TGTGCCAGCAGCTTGGTGCTCTATGGCTACACCTTC. Translation gives CASSLVLYGYTF.